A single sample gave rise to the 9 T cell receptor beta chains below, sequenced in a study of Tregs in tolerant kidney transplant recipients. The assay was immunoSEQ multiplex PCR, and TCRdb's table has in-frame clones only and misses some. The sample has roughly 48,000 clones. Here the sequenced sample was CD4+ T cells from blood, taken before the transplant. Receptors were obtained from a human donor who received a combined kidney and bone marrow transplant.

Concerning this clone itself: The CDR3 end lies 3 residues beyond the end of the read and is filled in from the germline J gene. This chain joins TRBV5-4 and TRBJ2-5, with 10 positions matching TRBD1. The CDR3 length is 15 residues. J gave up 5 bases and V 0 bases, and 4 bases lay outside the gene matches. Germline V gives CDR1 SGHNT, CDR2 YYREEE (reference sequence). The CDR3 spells CASSLGDRGRETQYF. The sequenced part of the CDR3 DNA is TGTGCCAGCAGCTTGGGGGACAGGGGTCGGGAGACC.

CDR3 DNA, as far as it was read: TGTGCCAGTAGCTTGGGACTAGCAGGCGATACG. Translating it yields CASSLGLAGDT. The complete CDR3 sequence is CASSLGLAGDTQYF. The chain recombines TRBV19 with TRBJ2-3, with 9 bases aligning to TRBD2. The read comes to an end 3 residues before the CDR3 does, leaving the germline J gene to fill in the end. The CDR3 runs 14 residues. After removal of 6 bases from V and 6 bases from J, the junction contained 7 bases not matched to a gene. Looked up from germline, CDR1 is LNHDA and CDR2 is SQIVND (reference sequence).

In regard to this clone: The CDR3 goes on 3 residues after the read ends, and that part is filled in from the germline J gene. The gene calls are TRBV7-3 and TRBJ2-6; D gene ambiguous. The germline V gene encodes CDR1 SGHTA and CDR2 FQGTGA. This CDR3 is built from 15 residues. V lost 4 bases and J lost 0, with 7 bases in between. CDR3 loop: CASSSQISGANVLTF. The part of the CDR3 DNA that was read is TGTGCCAGCAGCTCCCAAATCTCTGGGGCCAACGTC.

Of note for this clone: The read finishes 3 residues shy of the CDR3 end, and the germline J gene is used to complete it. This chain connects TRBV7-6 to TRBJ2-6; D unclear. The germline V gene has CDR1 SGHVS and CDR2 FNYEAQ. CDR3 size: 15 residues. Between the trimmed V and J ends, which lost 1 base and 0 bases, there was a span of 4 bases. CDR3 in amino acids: CASSLVRSGANVLTF. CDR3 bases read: TGTGCCAGCAGCTTAGTCCGCTCTGGGGCCAACGTC. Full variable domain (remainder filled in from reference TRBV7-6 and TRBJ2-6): GAGVSQSPRYKVTKRGQDVALRCDPISGHVSLYWYRQALGQGPEFLTYFNYEAQQDKSGLPNDRFSAERPEGSISTLTIQRTEQRDSAMYRCASSLVRSGANVLTFGAGSRLTVL.

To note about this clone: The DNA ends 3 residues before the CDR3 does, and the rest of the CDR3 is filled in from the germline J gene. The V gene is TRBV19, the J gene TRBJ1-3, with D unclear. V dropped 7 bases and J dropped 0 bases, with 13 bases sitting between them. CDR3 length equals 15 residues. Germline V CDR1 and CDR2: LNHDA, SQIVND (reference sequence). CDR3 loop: CASNFQGDSGNTIYF. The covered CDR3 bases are TGTGCCAGTAATTTCCAAGGTGACTCTGGAAACACC.

The CDR3 reads CASSSERTSQPDTQYF. CDR3 DNA, as far as it was read: TGTGCCAGCAGTTCCGAAAGGACTAGCCAGCCAGATACG. The rearrangement joins TRBV6-2 or TRBV6-3 to TRBJ2-3; TRBD2 matches at 8 bases. The CDR3 is cut off 3 residues early in the read; its end comes from the germline J gene. CDR1 MNHEY and CDR2 SVGEGT come from the germline V gene. Trimming removed 4 bases from V and 4 bases from J; junction bases left unmatched: 10. This CDR3 spans 16 amino acids.

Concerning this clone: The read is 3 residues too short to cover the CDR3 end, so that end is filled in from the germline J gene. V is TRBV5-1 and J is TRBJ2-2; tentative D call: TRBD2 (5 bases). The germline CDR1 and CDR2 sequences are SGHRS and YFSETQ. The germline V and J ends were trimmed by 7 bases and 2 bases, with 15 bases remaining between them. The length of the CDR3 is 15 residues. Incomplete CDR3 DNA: TGCGCCAGCTCAATTGTCAGCGGAAACACCGGGGAG. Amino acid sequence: CASSIVSGNTGE. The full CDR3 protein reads CASSIVSGNTGELFF.

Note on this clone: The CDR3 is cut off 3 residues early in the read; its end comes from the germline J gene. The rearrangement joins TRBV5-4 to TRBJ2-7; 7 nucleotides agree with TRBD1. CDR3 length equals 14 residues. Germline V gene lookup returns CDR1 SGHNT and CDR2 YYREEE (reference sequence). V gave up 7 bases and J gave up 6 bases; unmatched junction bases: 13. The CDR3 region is CASGVDRAWSEQYF. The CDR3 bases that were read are TGTGCCAGCGGGGTTGACAGGGCGTGGTCCGAG.

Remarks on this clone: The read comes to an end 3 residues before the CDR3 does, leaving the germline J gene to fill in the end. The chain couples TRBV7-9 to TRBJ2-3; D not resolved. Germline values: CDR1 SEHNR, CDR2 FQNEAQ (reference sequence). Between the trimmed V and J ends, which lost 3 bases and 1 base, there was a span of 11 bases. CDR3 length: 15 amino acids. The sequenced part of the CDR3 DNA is TGTGCCAGCAGCTTGAACCCGCCAGGCACAGATACG. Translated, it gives CASSLNPPGTDT. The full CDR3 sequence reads CASSLNPPGTDTQYF.